This T cell receptor beta chain was identified in a study of siplizumab effects on memory and regulatory T cells. General study points: Researchers did not confirm the suppressive function of proliferating Tregs from siplizumab cultures. Naive T cells were seen as more diverse than memory cells and as major alloresponse contributors.

In the case of this clone: The antigen remains unidentified.

Some clones are missing from TCRdb's copy, which holds only in-frame ones; the method was immunoSEQ multiplex PCR. Of more than 85,000 clones listed, roughly nine tenths are singletons. V lost 1 base to trimming and J lost 9 bases, with 26 bases between them. Germline CDR1 reads SGHRS; CDR2 reads YFSETQ. This CDR3 is 19 amino acids long. This chain connects TRBV5-1 to TRBJ1-6; no definite D call. The sequencing input was Tregs sorted from blood. The sequence was obtained from a human donor in good health. The CDR3 DNA sequence: TGCGCCAGCAGCTTGAGAGGTTTCGAGGCGGGTAGGTTTGGTTCACCCCTCCACTTT. Translating it yields CASSLRGFEAGRFGSPLHF.